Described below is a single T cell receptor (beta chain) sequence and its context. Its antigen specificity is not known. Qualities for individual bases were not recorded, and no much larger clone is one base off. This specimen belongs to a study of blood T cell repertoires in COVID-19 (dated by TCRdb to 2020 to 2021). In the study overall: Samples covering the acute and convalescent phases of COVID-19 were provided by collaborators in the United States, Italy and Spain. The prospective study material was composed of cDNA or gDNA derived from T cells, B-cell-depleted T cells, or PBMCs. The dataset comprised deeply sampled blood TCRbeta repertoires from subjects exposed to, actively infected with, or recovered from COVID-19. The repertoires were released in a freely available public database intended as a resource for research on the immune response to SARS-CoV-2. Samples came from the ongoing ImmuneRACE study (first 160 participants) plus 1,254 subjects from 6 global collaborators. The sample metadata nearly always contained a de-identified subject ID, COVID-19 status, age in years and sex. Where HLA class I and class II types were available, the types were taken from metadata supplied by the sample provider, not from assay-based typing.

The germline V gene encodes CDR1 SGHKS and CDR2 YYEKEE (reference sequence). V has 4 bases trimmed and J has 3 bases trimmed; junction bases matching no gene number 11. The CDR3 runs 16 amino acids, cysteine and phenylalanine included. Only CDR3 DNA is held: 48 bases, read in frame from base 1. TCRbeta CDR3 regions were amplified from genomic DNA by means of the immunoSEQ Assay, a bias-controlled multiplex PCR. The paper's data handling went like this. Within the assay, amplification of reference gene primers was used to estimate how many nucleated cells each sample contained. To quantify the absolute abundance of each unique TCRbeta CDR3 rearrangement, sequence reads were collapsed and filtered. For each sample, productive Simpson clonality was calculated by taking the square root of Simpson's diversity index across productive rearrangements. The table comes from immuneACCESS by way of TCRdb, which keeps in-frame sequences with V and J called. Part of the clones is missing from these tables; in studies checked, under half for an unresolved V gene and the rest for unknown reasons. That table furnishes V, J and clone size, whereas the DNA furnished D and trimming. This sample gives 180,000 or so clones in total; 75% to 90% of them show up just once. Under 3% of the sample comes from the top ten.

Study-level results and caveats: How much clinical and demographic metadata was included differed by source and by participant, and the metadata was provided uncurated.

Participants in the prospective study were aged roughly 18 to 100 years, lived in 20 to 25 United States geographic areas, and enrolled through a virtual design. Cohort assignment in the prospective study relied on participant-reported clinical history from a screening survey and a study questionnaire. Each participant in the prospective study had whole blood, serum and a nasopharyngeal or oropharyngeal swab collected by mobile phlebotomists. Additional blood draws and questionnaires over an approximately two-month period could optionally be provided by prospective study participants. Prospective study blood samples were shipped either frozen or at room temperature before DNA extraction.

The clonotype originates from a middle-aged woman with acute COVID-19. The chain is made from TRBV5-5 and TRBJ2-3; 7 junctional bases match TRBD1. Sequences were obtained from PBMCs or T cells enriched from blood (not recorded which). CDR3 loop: CASSQKTGPYTDTQYF. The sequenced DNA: TGTGCCAGCAGCCAAAAGACAGGGCCCTATACAGATACGCAGTATTTT.